One and the same sample provided the 27 T cell receptor beta chains below, sequenced in a study of identical twins. Via MiXCR, TCRdb re-called the 5' RACE reads, giving one row per CDR3 protein. The table has hundreds of thousands of distinct CDR3 sequences, about 18% seen once. These data also featured in a second study, about T cells expressing NK-cell markers.

What was sequenced was PBMCs. The receptors shown here come from a woman between 18 and 30 years old in good health.

The chain joins TRBV6-1 to TRBJ2-7, with TRBD2 identical over 9 bases. CDR1 is MNHNS, CDR2 SASEGT, per germline. V trimming: 6 bases; J trimming: 5 bases; junction bases outside the gene matches: 8. The CDR3 extends over 14 amino acids. CDR3 in DNA: TGTGCCAGCAGCGGATTAGCGGGAGTACACGAGCAGTACTTC. It translates to CASSGLAGVHEQYF.

This clonotype has only a few counts. The genes are TRBV3-1 and TRBJ2-7; D uncertain. The CDR3 contains 15 residues. V shed 4 bases and J shed 2 bases, with 15 bases lying between them. Germline CDR1 and CDR2: LGHDT and YNNKEL (reference sequence). The CDR3 loop is CASSLRPKKPYEQYF. The CDR3 DNA follows: TGTGCCAGCAGCCTCCGACCGAAGAAACCCTACGAGCAGTACTTC.

This clonotype was seen more than once but under ten times. This chain joins TRBV4-3 and TRBJ2-4; 9 bases are shared with TRBD1. With V trimmed by 4 bases and J by 5 bases, 6 bases remained unmatched. This CDR3 comprises 15 residues. Per the germline V gene, CDR1 is LGHNA and CDR2 is YSLEER. The CDR3 reads CASSRGQGFENIQYF. CDR3 in DNA: TGCGCCAGCAGCCGAGGACAGGGGTTCGAAAACATTCAGTACTTC.

This clonotype was counted only a few times. This sequence joins TRBV7-9 and TRBJ2-1; 9 bases match TRBD2. The germline gives CDR1 SEHNR, CDR2 FQNEAQ (reference sequence). CDR3 length: 13 amino acids. The junction had 8 bases not matched to a gene; V was cut back by 2 bases and J by 15 bases. The CDR3 region is CASSLLEREDWFF. The CDR3 nucleotides are TGTGCCAGCAGCTTACTCGAGCGGGAGGACTGGTTCTTC.

The genes are TRBV9 and TRBJ2-5; a weak D match, TRBD2 (6 bases). Trimming stripped 4 bases from V and 4 bases from J, with 17 bases between. Germline lookup yields CDR1 SGDLS and CDR2 YYNGEE. CDR3 length: 15 residues. DNA of the CDR3: TGTGCCAGCAGCCCCACTAGCAACAGTCGAGAGACCCAGTACTTC. Encoded protein: CASSPTSNSRETQYF.

This clonotype was counted ten times or more. This chain joins TRBV5-5 and TRBJ2-1; tentatively, D is TRBD1 or TRBD2 (6 bases each). V dropped 3 bases and J dropped 1 base, with 14 bases sitting between them. CDR1 is SGHKS, CDR2 YYEKEE, per germline (reference sequence). CDR3 length equals 16 residues. For the CDR3, the DNA is TGTGCCAGCAGCTCCACAGGGAGGAAATCCTACAATGAGCAGTTCTTC. Protein sequence: CASSSTGRKSYNEQFF. The full variable domain, with the rest looked up from reference TRBV5-5 and TRBJ2-1, is DAGVTQSPTHLIKTRGQQVTLRCSPISGHKSVSWYQQVLGQGPQFIFQYYEKEERGRGNFPDRFSARQFPNYSSELNVNALLLGDSALYLCASSSTGRKSYNEQFFGPGTRLTVL.

This clonotype was seen more than once but under ten times. The chain joins TRBV20-1 to TRBJ2-5; 9 positions match TRBD2. Germline V gene data show CDR1 as DFQATT and CDR2 as SNEGSKA (reference sequence). The CDR3 covers 14 residues. J lost 3 bases, V lost 2 bases, and 4 bases had no gene match. The CDR3 region is CSARSQRGEETQYF. The CDR3 DNA reads TGCAGTGCTAGATCCCAGCGGGGGGAAGAGACCCAGTACTTC.

This clonotype came up a few times. This chain uses TRBV18 with TRBJ2-1; 8 positions match TRBD2. The CDR3 consists of 18 residues. Germline CDR1 and CDR2: KGHSH and LQKENI. The trim removed 3 bases at V and 6 bases at J, leaving 16 bases unmatched. CDR3 region: CASSPPGRAGVRSNEQFF. CDR3 bases: TGTGCCAGCTCACCCCCGGGGAGAGCGGGGGTCCGTTCCAATGAGCAGTTCTTC.

This clonotype was counted at least ten times. The chain uses TRBV4-3 and TRBJ2-7, with D possibly being TRBD1 (5 bases). Germline V gene data show CDR1 as LGHNA and CDR2 as YSLEER. The CDR3 runs to 15 residues. Trimming removed 1 base at V and 0 bases at J, with 10 bases between. The CDR3 spells CASSQADSASYEQYF. The CDR3 bases are TGCGCCAGCAGCCAAGCTGACAGCGCCTCCTACGAGCAGTACTTC.

J is TRBJ2-7 and V is TRBV12-3 or TRBV12-4; 9 bases are a match to TRBD1. Germline trimming cut 4 bases from V and 11 bases from J; bases unmatched to any gene: 3. The CDR3 consists of 11 residues. CDR3 nucleotide sequence: TGTGCCAGCAGTTCGGGACAGGGAAAGTACTTC. Amino acids: CASSSGQGKYF.

The chain employs TRBV4-3 and TRBJ2-1, with D perhaps TRBD1 (7 bases). The germline V gene encodes CDR1 LGHNA and CDR2 YSLEER. The length of the CDR3 is 18 residues. Trimming shortened V by 1 base and J by 8 bases, and 24 bases separated the two germline ends. The CDR3 DNA is TGCGCCAGCAGCCAAGGTCTAGGAGGGGGCGGGCAGGCCCATGAGCAGTTCTTC. It yields the protein CASSQGLGGGGQAHEQFF.

In this sample, this clonotype turned up a few times. This chain's CDR3 is CASSQDGAFDSNQPQHF. CDR3 bases: TGTGCCAGCAGCCAAGATGGGGCGTTCGATAGCAATCAGCCCCAGCATTTT. The V gene is TRBV4-2, the J gene TRBJ1-5, with D possibly being TRBD1 (5 bases). The V gene's germline CDR1 is LGHNA and CDR2 YNFKEQ. Deletions cut 0 bases from V and 0 bases from J, with 12 bases between. This CDR3 has 17 residues.

There are many counts of this clonotype. The chain employs TRBV12-3 or TRBV12-4 and TRBJ1-2; D uncertain. This CDR3 is built from 12 residues. Trimming left V 2 bases short and J 8 bases short, with 9 bases between. CDR3: CASSLFGNGYTF. CDR3 DNA sequence: TGTGCCAGCAGTTTATTCGGAAACGGCTACACCTTC.

This clonotype was recorded a few times. This chain connects TRBV6-1 to TRBJ1-5; 7 nucleotides match TRBD1. The CDR3 extends over 17 amino acids. Germline values: CDR1 MNHNS, CDR2 SASEGT. Trimming removed 2 bases from V and 4 bases from J; junction bases left unmatched: 11. The CDR3 DNA reads TGTGCCAGCAGTGAATCCGTTTGGGACAGCAAGAATCAGCCCCAGCATTTT. Amino acids: CASSESVWDSKNQPQHF.

This clonotype was found a few times. J is TRBJ2-1 and V is TRBV7-6; D may be TRBD2 (5 bases). The V gene's germline CDR1 is SGHVS and CDR2 FNYEAQ. Trimming pared 2 bases from V and 4 bases from J, leaving 24 bases between. The length of the CDR3 is 19 residues. CDR3 in DNA: TGTGCCAGCAGCTTATCGGTGGGTGCCGGGGAAGAATTTTACAATGAGCAGTTCTTC. It yields the protein CASSLSVGAGEEFYNEQFF.

This rearrangement joins TRBV20-1 to TRBJ2-1, with D perhaps matching TRBD2 (6 bases). The CDR3 loop spans 11 amino acids. Germline loops: CDR1 DFQATT, CDR2 SNEGSKA (reference sequence). CDR3 protein: CTPEGHNEQFF. DNA of the CDR3: TGCACCCCGGAGGGGCACAATGAGCAGTTCTTC.

The V gene is TRBV5-6, the J gene TRBJ1-5; 9 bases map to TRBD1. Per germline, CDR1 SGHDT and CDR2 YYEEEE. CDR3 length: 15 amino acids. J lost 6 bases, V lost 0 bases, and 4 bases had no gene match. CDR3 amino acids: CASSLGDREFQPQHF. For the CDR3, the DNA is TGTGCCAGCAGCTTGGGGGACAGGGAGTTTCAGCCCCAGCATTTT.

As DNA, the CDR3 is TGTGCCAGCAGTTTATACGCTGGGAGAAACATTCAGTACTTC. It yields the protein CASSLYAGRNIQYF. This chain connects TRBV12-3 or TRBV12-4 to TRBJ2-4; D is perhaps TRBD2 (5 bases). Trimming left V 2 bases short and J 6 bases short, with 11 bases between. The CDR3 loop spans 14 amino acids.

This clonotype turned up a few times. The rearrangement links TRBV5-1 to TRBJ1-3; no clear D. Between the trimmed V and J ends, which lost 2 bases and 1 base, there was a span of 7 bases. This CDR3 has 14 amino acids. In germline, CDR1 is SGHRS, CDR2 YFSETQ. CDR3 residues: CASSFGQSGNTIYF. The CDR3 DNA reads as TGCGCCAGCAGCTTCGGTCAATCTGGAAACACCATATATTTT. Full variable domain (missing parts from reference TRBV5-1 and TRBJ1-3): KAGVTQTPRYLIKTRGQQVTLSCSPISGHRSVSWYQQTPGQGLQFLFEYFSETQRNKGNFPGRFSGRQFSNSRSEMNVSTLELGDSALYLCASSFGQSGNTIYFGEGSWLTVV.

This clonotype was seen only a few times. The chain is built from TRBV12-3 or TRBV12-4 and TRBJ1-5; D not certain. There are 13 residues in the CDR3. V gave up 5 bases and J gave up 7 bases, with 12 bases separating them. DNA for the CDR3: TGTGCCAGCAGTCCGCTCTTCCGGCAGCCCCAGCATTTT. Protein product: CASSPLFRQPQHF.

The V call is TRBV20-1, the J call TRBJ2-2, with a possible D match to TRBD2 (7 bases). The CDR3 contains 15 residues. Per the germline V gene, CDR1 is DFQATT and CDR2 is SNEGSKA (reference sequence). The V and J ends lost 6 bases and 1 base respectively, with 15 bases between them. As DNA, the CDR3 is TGCAGTGCGGGGGGGGCAGGAGGGAACACCGGGGAGCTGTTTTTT. Translation gives CSAGGAGGNTGELFF.

This clonotype has a count of ten or more. A read error may account for a junction end that differs from germline. The chain couples TRBV5-1 to TRBJ2-1; perhaps TRBD2 as D (5 bases). The CDR3 covers 12 residues. In germline, CDR1 is SGHRS, CDR2 YFSETQ. The CDR3 nucleotides are TGTGCCAGCTCACTAGAATACAATGAGCAGTTCTTC. This encodes CASSLEYNEQFF.

CDR3 sequence reads: CASSLFSGGTNNEQFF. CDR3 nucleotides: TGCGCCAGCAGCTTGTTCTCAGGGGGCACTAACAATGAGCAGTTCTTC. The genes are TRBV5-1 and TRBJ2-1; 8 nucleotides agree with TRBD1. The trim removed 1 base at V and 5 bases at J, leaving 8 bases unmatched. The V gene's germline CDR1 is SGHRS and CDR2 YFSETQ. The CDR3 is 16 amino acids.

This chain connects TRBV20-1 to TRBJ2-7; 12 positions agree with TRBD2. Germline V CDR1 and CDR2: DFQATT, SNEGSKA (reference sequence). Trimming cost V 2 bases and J 6 bases; bases outside gene matches: 8. The CDR3 covers 15 residues. This chain's CDR3 is CSARSWTSGIGEQYF. DNA for the CDR3: TGCAGTGCTAGATCTTGGACTAGCGGGATTGGCGAGCAGTACTTC.

The genes are TRBV5-5 and TRBJ2-7; no clear D. V lost 0 bases and J 7 bases, leaving 11 bases between the germline ends. Germline V gene lookup returns CDR1 SGHKS and CDR2 YYEKEE (reference sequence). The CDR3 extends over 13 amino acids. DNA for the CDR3: TGTGCCAGCAGCTTGGGGGGAATCGGAGAGCAGTACTTC. Amino acids: CASSLGGIGEQYF.

This sequence joins TRBV20-1 and TRBJ2-5; D is perhaps TRBD1 or TRBD2 (5 bases each). The CDR3 has 12 amino acids. CDR1 and CDR2 from the germline V gene are DFQATT and SNEGSKA (reference sequence). The V end was cut by 1 base, the J end by 5 bases, with 8 bases between. CDR3 in amino acids: CSARAGPETQYF. CDR3 in DNA: TGCAGTGCTAGAGCGGGGCCGGAGACCCAGTACTTC.

This clonotype has more than one count but fewer than ten. V gene TRBV6-1 combines with J gene TRBJ2-4; unclear D gene. Germline V gene sequence: CDR1 MNHNS, CDR2 SASEGT. CDR3 length: 16 residues. Trimming removed 4 bases at V and 0 bases at J, with 13 bases between. Written as DNA, the CDR3 is TGTGCCAGCAGTGCATTACTGGACCTAGCCAAAAACATTCAGTACTTC. Translating gives CASSALLDLAKNIQYF.